Listed here is a single T cell receptor beta chain. Its antigen is unidentified. This entry is derived from a study of identical twins. A universal primer site came from template switching; cDNA carried unique molecular identifiers. One entry per CDR3 protein, called by TCRdb with MiXCR from the 5' RACE reads. The sample holds hundreds of thousands of distinct CDR3 sequences, about 12% seen once. Overall study findings and caveats: Among out-of-frame alpha sequences shared by twins, low generation probability occurred in excess. Researchers reported weaker excess twin sharing in beta out-of-frame sequences.

Germline V gene data show CDR1 as SNHLY and CDR2 as FYNNEI. Trimming took off 7 bases at V and 3 bases at J, with 16 bases between the two ends. The CDR3 covers 14 residues. The sample was also linked to a second study, of yellow fever vaccine responses in identical twins. That work contributes: Reportedly, the response of twins' T cells to the vaccine seemed partly convergent, partly personalized.

The receptor was isolated from a woman between 18 and 29 years old in good health. Sequenced material: PBMCs. V and J are TRBV2 and TRBJ2-7, with D maybe TRBD1 (5 bases). CDR3 DNA: TGTGCCAGCATAGGTGTCGACAGAAACTACGAGCAGTACTTC. As protein: CASIGVDRNYEQYF. The whole variable domain, filled in from reference TRBV2 and TRBJ2-7, reads EPEVTQTPSHQVTQMGQEVILRCVPISNHLYFYWYRQILGQKVEFLVSFYNNEISEKSEIFDDQFSVERPDGSNFTLKIRSTKLEDSAMYFCASIGVDRNYEQYFGPGTRLTVT.